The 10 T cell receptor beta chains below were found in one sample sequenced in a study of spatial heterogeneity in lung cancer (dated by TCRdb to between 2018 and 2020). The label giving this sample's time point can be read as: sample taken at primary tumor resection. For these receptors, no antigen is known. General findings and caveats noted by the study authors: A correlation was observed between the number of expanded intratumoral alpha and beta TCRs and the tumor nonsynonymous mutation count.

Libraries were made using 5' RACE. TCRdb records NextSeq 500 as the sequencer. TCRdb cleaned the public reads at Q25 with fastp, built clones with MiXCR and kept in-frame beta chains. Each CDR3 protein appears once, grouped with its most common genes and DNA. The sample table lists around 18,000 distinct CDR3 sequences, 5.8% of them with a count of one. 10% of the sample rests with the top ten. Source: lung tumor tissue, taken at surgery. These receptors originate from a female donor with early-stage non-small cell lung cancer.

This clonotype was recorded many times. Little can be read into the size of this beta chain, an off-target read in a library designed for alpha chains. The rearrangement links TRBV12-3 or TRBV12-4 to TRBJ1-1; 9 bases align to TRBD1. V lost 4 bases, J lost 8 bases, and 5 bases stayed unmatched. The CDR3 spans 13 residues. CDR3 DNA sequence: TGTGCCAGCAGTTACGGGACAGGGATGGAAGCTTTCTTT. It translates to CASSYGTGMEAFF.

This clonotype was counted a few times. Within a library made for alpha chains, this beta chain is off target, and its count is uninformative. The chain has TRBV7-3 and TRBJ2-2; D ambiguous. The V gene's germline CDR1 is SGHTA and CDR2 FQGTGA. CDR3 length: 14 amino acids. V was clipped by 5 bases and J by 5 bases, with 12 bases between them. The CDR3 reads CASSVGEWTGELFF. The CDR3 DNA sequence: TGTGCCAGCAGCGTCGGAGAATGGACCGGGGAGCTGTTTTTT. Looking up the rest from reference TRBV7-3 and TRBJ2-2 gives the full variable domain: GAGVSQTPSNKVTEKGKYVELRCDPISGHTALYWYRQSLGQGPEFLIYFQGTGAADDSGLPNDRFFAVRPEGSVSTLKIQRTERGDSAVYLCASSVGEWTGELFFGEGSRLTVL.

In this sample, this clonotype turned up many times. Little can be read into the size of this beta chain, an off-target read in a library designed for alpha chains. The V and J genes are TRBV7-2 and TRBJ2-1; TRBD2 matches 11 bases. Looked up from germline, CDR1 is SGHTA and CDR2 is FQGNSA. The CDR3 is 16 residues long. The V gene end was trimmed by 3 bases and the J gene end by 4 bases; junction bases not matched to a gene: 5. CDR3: CASSLLAGGAYNEQFF. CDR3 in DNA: TGTGCCAGCAGCTTGCTAGCGGGAGGAGCTTACAATGAGCAGTTCTTC.

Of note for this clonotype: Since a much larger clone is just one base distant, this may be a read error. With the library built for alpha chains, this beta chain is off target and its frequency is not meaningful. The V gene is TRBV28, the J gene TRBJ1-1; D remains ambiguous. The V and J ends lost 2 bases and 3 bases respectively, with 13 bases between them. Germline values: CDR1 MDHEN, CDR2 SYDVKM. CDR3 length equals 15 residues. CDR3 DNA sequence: TGTGCCAGCAGTTTAATAAGCAGTATGGACACTGAAGCTTTCTTT. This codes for CASSLISSMDTEAFF.

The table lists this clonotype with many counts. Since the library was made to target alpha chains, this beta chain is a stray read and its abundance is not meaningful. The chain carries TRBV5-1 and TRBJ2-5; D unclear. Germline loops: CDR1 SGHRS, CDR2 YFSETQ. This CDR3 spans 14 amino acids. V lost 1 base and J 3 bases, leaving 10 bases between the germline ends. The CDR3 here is CASSLMLAEETQYF. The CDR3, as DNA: TGCGCCAGCAGCTTGATGTTGGCAGAAGAGACCCAGTACTTC.

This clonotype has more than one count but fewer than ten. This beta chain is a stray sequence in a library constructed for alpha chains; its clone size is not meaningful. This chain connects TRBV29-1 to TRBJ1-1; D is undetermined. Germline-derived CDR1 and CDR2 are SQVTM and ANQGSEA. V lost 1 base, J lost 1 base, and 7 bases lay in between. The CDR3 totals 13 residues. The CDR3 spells CSVEAATNTEAFF. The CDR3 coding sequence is TGCAGCGTTGAAGCAGCGACGAACACTGAAGCTTTCTTT.

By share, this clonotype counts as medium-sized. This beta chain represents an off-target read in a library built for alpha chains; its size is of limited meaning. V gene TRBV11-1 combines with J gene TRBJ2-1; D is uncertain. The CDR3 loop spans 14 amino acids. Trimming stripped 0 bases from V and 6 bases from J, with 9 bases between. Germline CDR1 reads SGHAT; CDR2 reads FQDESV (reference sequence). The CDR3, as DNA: TGTGCCAGCAGCTTAGCGCCCCGCTTCAATGAGCAGTTCTTC. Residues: CASSLAPRFNEQFF.

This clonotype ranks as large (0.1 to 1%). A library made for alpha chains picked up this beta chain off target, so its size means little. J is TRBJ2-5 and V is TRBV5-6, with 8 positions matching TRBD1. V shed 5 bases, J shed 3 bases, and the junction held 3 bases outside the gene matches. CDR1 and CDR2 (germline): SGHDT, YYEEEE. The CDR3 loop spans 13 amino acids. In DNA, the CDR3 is TGTGCCAGCAGATCGGGACAGGAAGAGACCCAGTACTTC. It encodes CASRSGQEETQYF.

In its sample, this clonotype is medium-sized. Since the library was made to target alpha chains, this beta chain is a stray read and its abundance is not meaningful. The CDR3 spells CASRTSADTQYF. The CDR3 DNA reads TGTGCCAGCAGAACCAGCGCAGATACGCAGTATTTT. The rearrangement joins TRBV7-9 to TRBJ2-3; D is unresolved. The CDR3 is 12 amino acids. Trimming pared 6 bases from V and 4 bases from J, leaving 8 bases between. Per germline, CDR1 SEHNR and CDR2 FQNEAQ (reference sequence).

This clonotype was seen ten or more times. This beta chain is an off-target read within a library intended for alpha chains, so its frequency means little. The CDR3 DNA reads TGCGCCAGCAGCTTGACACGGGACAGATACTACGAGCAGTACTTC. It encodes CASSLTRDRYYEQYF. V is TRBV5-1 and J is TRBJ2-7; TRBD1 agrees at 7 bases. CDR1 and CDR2 from the germline V gene are SGHRS and YFSETQ. This CDR3 spans 15 amino acids. V was pared by 1 base and J by 3 bases, with 7 bases of the junction left unmatched. The variable domain in full, with the rest retrieved from reference TRBV5-1 and TRBJ2-7, is KAGVTQTPRYLIKTRGQQVTLSCSPISGHRSVSWYQQTPGQGLQFLFEYFSETQRNKGNFPGRFSGRQFSNSRSEMNVSTLELGDSALYLCASSLTRDRYYEQYFGPGTRLTVT.